The 8 T cell receptor beta chains listed next were all sequenced from one sample in a study of neoadjuvant nivolumab and ipilimumab in lung cancer. Libraries were prepared by immunoSEQ multiplex PCR; TCRdb keeps only in-frame clonotypes and omits some of them. There are about 26,000 clones in the sample; approximately 85% occur only once, and about 8.6% lies in the top ten. The material sequenced was tumor tissue, taken after neoadjuvant nivolumab, alone or with ipilimumab, at or shortly before surgery. These receptors originate from an adult with non-small cell lung cancer.

The rearrangement links TRBV5-4 to TRBJ2-7, with 8 nucleotides matching TRBD2. Losses at the gene ends were 4 bases for V and 2 bases for J; bases not matched to a gene: 11. In germline, CDR1 is SGHNT, CDR2 YYREEE (reference sequence). The length of the CDR3 is 16 residues. CDR3 protein: CASSAIYGGEAYEQYF. The CDR3, as DNA: TGTGCCAGCAGCGCCATTTACGGGGGGGAGGCCTACGAGCAGTACTTC.

This clone was observed once. The chain has TRBV6-6 and TRBJ1-2, with D hard to call. Germline lookup yields CDR1 MNHNY and CDR2 SVGAGI (reference sequence). V lost 7 bases to trimming and J lost 4 bases, with 10 bases between them. The CDR3 length is 12 residues. CDR3 amino acids: CASMEGGYGYTF. CDR3 DNA sequence: TGTGCCAGCATGGAGGGAGGCTATGGCTACACCTTC.

V is TRBV5-1 and J is TRBJ1-4; no clear D gene. Per germline, CDR1 SGHRS and CDR2 YFSETQ. This CDR3 is 18 amino acids long. Trimming shortened V by 1 base and J by 7 bases, and 23 bases separated the two germline ends. For the CDR3, the DNA is TGCGCCAGCAGCTTGTCACCCCGCCCATCGAAGGCGGCTGAAAAACTGTTTTTT. It yields the protein CASSLSPRPSKAAEKLFF.

This clone has more than one count but fewer than ten. The rearrangement uses TRBV9 and TRBJ1-1; D uncertain. Germline CDR1 and CDR2: SGDLS and YYNGEE. CDR3 length: 13 amino acids. The V end was cut by 1 base, the J end by 1 base, with 5 bases between. CDR3 sequence (DNA): TGTGCCAGCAGCGTATTGGGGAACACTGAAGCTTTCTTT. It translates to CASSVLGNTEAFF.

The chain has TRBV7-9 and TRBJ2-5; tentatively, D is TRBD2 (6 bases). The CDR3 runs to 17 residues. The V end lost 0 bases, the J end lost 1 base, and 15 bases lay between the germline ends. CDR1 SEHNR and CDR2 FQNEAQ come from the germline V gene (reference sequence). CDR3 sequence reads: CASSLAWAGRAQETQYF. For the CDR3, the DNA is TGTGCCAGCAGCTTAGCTTGGGCGGGGCGCGCCCAAGAGACCCAGTACTTC.

V is TRBV7-9 and J is TRBJ2-1; a weak D match, TRBD2 (5 bases). Germline V gene data show CDR1 as SEHNR and CDR2 as FQNEAQ (reference sequence). The V gene lost 1 base and the J gene lost 8 bases, with 15 bases spanning the gap. This CDR3 contains 15 residues. The CDR3 spells CASSLGAERVDEQFF. CDR3 nucleotide sequence: TGTGCCAGCAGCTTAGGTGCGGAGAGGGTGGATGAGCAGTTCTTC.

The gene calls are TRBV18 and TRBJ1-1, with D possibly being TRBD1 (5 bases). Germline V gene sequence: CDR1 KGHSH, CDR2 LQKENI. Trimming shortened V by 2 bases and J by 2 bases, and 12 bases separated the two germline ends. The CDR3 totals 15 residues. Here the CDR3 DNA reads TGTGCCAGCTCACCATCTACAGGCGGTAACACTGAAGCTTTCTTT. This translates into CASSPSTGGNTEAFF.

V gene TRBV11-2 combines with J gene TRBJ2-2; D may be TRBD2 (6 bases). Germline CDR1 and CDR2: SGHAT and FQNNGV. The CDR3 contains 15 residues. V lost 3 bases and J 0 bases, leaving 8 bases between the germline ends. The CDR3 region has the DNA TGTGCCAGCAGCTTCGGCGGGGCGAACACCGGGGAGCTGTTTTTT. It specifies CASSFGGANTGELFF.